This entry lists 8 T cell receptor beta chains sequenced from one sample in a study of blood T cell repertoires in COVID-19 (dated by TCRdb to 2018 to 2020). The method was the immunoSEQ multiplex PCR assay. Imported from immuneACCESS, the table was reduced by TCRdb to in-frame sequences with V and J called. These copies leave out some clones; in studies compared against another copy, an unresolved V gene accounts for under half, and the cause of the remainder is not known. This sample lists some 200,000 clones; approximately 87% were detected once. Jointly, the top ten make up approximately 2.7% of the sample. Source material: peripheral blood. The receptor set was obtained from a man between 40 and 49 years old with active or convalescent COVID-19.

The chain carries TRBV11-2 and TRBJ2-1, with TRBD2 identical over 10 bases. V lost 2 bases, J lost 12 bases, and 4 bases stayed unmatched. The CDR3 spans 13 residues. From germline, CDR1 is SGHAT and CDR2 FQNNGV. The CDR3 region is CASSLLAGVRQFF. CDR3 nucleotides: TGTGCCAGCAGCTTACTAGCGGGGGTTCGGCAGTTCTTC.

This chain uses TRBV9 with TRBJ1-3; 7 positions match TRBD1. The CDR3 length is 16 residues. Trimming at V came to 2 bases and at J to 0 bases, leaving 5 bases not matched to a gene. Germline assignment: CDR1 SGDLS and CDR2 YYNGEE. CDR3 in amino acids: CASSVTGTSSGNTIYF. As DNA, the CDR3 is TGTGCCAGCAGCGTGACAGGGACTAGCTCTGGAAACACCATATATTTT.

This chain joins TRBV28 and TRBJ2-3; perhaps TRBD2 as D (6 bases). Per the germline V gene, CDR1 is MDHEN and CDR2 is SYDVKM. V was clipped by 5 bases and J by 5 bases, with 14 bases between them. This CDR3 comprises 14 residues. The CDR3 loop reads CASSLLTRGDTQYF. CDR3 nucleotides: TGTGCCAGCAGTCTTCTGACTAGAGGAGATACGCAGTATTTT.

V is TRBV27 and J is TRBJ2-3; D is possibly TRBD1 (6 bases). Germline CDR1 MNHEY, CDR2 SMNVEV (reference sequence). The CDR3 runs 14 residues. Trimming pared 3 bases from V and 1 base from J, leaving 8 bases between. The CDR3 loop is CASSLGAGTDTQYF. CDR3 sequence (DNA): TGTGCCAGCAGTTTGGGGGCCGGCACAGATACGCAGTATTTT.

The rearrangement joins TRBV29-1 to TRBJ2-1; no reliable D call. The V end was cut by 6 bases, the J end by 0 bases, with 12 bases between. The CDR3 consists of 14 residues. Germline CDR1 SQVTM, CDR2 ANQGSEA. CDR3 protein: CSVGFLSSYNEQFF. The CDR3 bases are TGCAGCGTGGGCTTTTTGAGCTCCTACAATGAGCAGTTCTTC.

This clone was seen just once. This sequence joins TRBV4-3 and TRBJ1-2; 8 bases fit TRBD1. This CDR3 spans 16 amino acids. The J segment lost 3 bases and the V segment lost 3 bases, leaving 9 bases of the junction unmatched. CDR1 and CDR2 (germline): LGHNA, YSLEER. CDR3 in DNA: TGCGCCAGCAGCCATCTGAGCGGACAGGGTCACTATGGCTACACCTTC. Translation: CASSHLSGQGHYGYTF.

This clone was seen a single time. V is TRBV4-2 and J is TRBJ2-1; tentatively, D is TRBD1 (5 bases). CDR3 size: 18 residues. The germline CDR1 and CDR2 sequences are LGHNA and YNFKEQ. V gave up 1 base and J gave up 5 bases, with 21 bases separating them. The CDR3 region has the DNA TGTGCCAGCAGCCAAGGGGGTAATCTACCCATGGGGCACAATGAGCAGTTCTTC. It yields the protein CASSQGGNLPMGHNEQFF.

The chain is built from TRBV5-4 and TRBJ2-3; no definite D call. Trimming took off 4 bases at V and 6 bases at J, with 12 bases between the two ends. The CDR3 extends over 13 amino acids. Germline V gene lookup returns CDR1 SGHNT and CDR2 YYREEE (reference sequence). CDR3 residues: CASSPAAQDTQYF. Written as DNA, the CDR3 is TGTGCCAGCAGCCCCGCGGCGCAGGATACGCAGTATTTT.